These 9 T cell receptor beta chains were sequenced from one sample in a study of blood T cell repertoires in COVID-19. TCRdb's copy holds only in-frame clones and misses some; the assay was immunoSEQ multiplex PCR. Of roughly 500,000 clones listed, 80% to 90% were seen once; the top ten hold 6.5% to 9.5%. The sample comprised PBMCs or T cells enriched from blood (not recorded which). Receptor source: a woman aged 55-70 years who had recovered from COVID-19.

The chain has TRBV30 and TRBJ1-6, with 7 nucleotides matching TRBD1. Germline CDR1 reads GTSNPN; CDR2 reads SVGIG (reference sequence). V dropped 1 base and J dropped 10; count of bases not matched to a gene: 13. The CDR3 runs to 16 residues. The DNA of the CDR3 is TGTGCCTGGAGTGCAATTTCGAGGGGGCCTTGGTCACCCCTCCACTTT. Translating gives CAWSAISRGPWSPLHF.

V gene TRBV21-1 combines with J gene TRBJ2-7; the table's TRBD1 call for D was not verified on the DNA. TRBV21-1 is a documented pseudogene. This CDR3 comprises 14 residues. DNA of the CDR3: TGTGCCAGCAGGAACAGGGTTGACGCCTACGAGCAGTACTTC. It specifies CASRNRVDAYEQYF.

The chain is built from TRBV25-1 and TRBJ1-2, with a weak D call TRBD1 (5 bases). Trimming left V 7 bases short and J 3 bases short, with 15 bases between. The germline V gene encodes CDR1 MGHDK and CDR2 SYGVNS. This CDR3 is 14 amino acids long. CDR3 nucleotide sequence: TGTGCCAGCACCCGGTCAGGGTCTTACTATGGCTACACCTTC. Amino acid sequence: CASTRSGSYYGYTF.

The chain carries TRBV10-3 and TRBJ2-6; maybe TRBD1 (6 bases). The CDR3 extends over 17 amino acids. Germline CDR1 and CDR2: ENHRY and SYGVKD. The V end lost 6 bases, the J end lost 4 bases, and 19 bases lay between the germline ends. The CDR3 DNA reads as TGTGCCATCAGCCCGACAGGCGGGTCCTTCGGGGCCAACGTCCTGACTTTC. It is translated as CAISPTGGSFGANVLTF.

This rearrangement joins TRBV9 to TRBJ1-2, with 7 bases aligning to TRBD1. The CDR3 totals 17 residues. Germline V gene data show CDR1 as SGDLS and CDR2 as YYNGEE. V lost 3 bases, J lost 0 bases, and 11 bases stayed unmatched. CDR3 in amino acids: CASSDERQGRANYGYTF. As DNA, the CDR3 is TGTGCCAGCAGCGACGAGAGACAGGGACGAGCTAACTATGGCTACACCTTC.

V and J are TRBV11-2 and TRBJ2-7; 11 bases line up with TRBD1. With V trimmed by 5 bases and J by 6 bases, 6 bases remained unmatched. CDR3 length equals 14 residues. CDR1 is SGHAT and CDR2 is FQNNGV in the germline V gene. CDR3 in amino acids: CASSLGQGAGEQYF. In DNA form, the CDR3 reads TGTGCCAGCAGCCTCGGACAGGGGGCCGGCGAGCAGTACTTC.

In the case of this clone: Mismatch with germline at one junction end may stem from a read error. V and J are TRBV6-2 or TRBV6-3 and TRBJ2-3; 12 nucleotides match TRBD2. Germline-derived CDR1 and CDR2 are MNHEY and SVGEGT. CDR3 length: 15 residues. CDR3 nucleotide sequence: TGTGCCAGCAGTCCGACTAGCGGGGGCACAAATACGCAGTATTTT. This sequence encodes CASSPTSGGTNTQYF.

The CDR3, as DNA: TGTGCCAGCAGCTTCCCGCTCCAAGCGGCTTTCTTT. As protein: CASSFPLQAAFF. The gene calls are TRBV11-3 and TRBJ1-1; D is undetermined. The CDR3 is 12 amino acids. Germline V gene sequence: CDR1 SGHNT, CDR2 YENEEA. The germline V and J ends were trimmed by 3 bases and 11 bases, with 13 bases remaining between them.

The chain links TRBV7-9 to TRBJ2-2; 8 bases align to TRBD1. The ends lost 4 bases at V and 6 bases at J; junction bases unmatched: 4. This CDR3 contains 14 residues. In germline, CDR1 is SEHNR, CDR2 FQNEAQ (reference sequence). This CDR3 is CASSSPQGAGELFF. CDR3 sequence (DNA): TGTGCCAGCAGCTCGCCACAGGGGGCCGGGGAGCTGTTTTTT.